This T cell receptor (beta chain) was identified in a study of T cells in Graves' hyperthyroidism and ophthalmopathy. Whole-study results and caveats: Before onset, ophthalmopathy was predicted by the model a median approximately 6.6 months earlier. Ophthalmopathy was separated from stable hyperthyroidism by a 13 V-J model. Clonotypes that were expanded in thyroid above 0.001 mostly appeared in blood too.

Exclusion criteria comprised uncontrolled infection, other autoimmune disease, pregnancy or lactation. It was RNA transcripts that yielded the amplified TCR beta CDR3 regions. The HTBI set primed first-round TCR CDR3 RT-PCR. TCRdb re-analysed the multiplex PCR reads in MiXCR, keeping a single row per CDR3 protein. In the table there are 560,000 or so distinct CDR3 sequences, less than 20% of which are singletons. This clonotype has more than one count but fewer than ten. Its antigen is unidentified. The CDR3 consists of 15 residues. Germline-derived CDR1 and CDR2 are DFQATT and SNEGSKA (reference sequence). The V and J ends lost 0 bases and 4 bases, in that order; junction bases with no gene match: 9.

The V call is TRBV20-1, the J call TRBJ2-7; TRBD2 agrees at 7 bases. The sequence was collected from a middle-aged man with Graves' ophthalmopathy. The specimen sequenced was blood. The CDR3 sequence is CSARDGGTTDYEQYF. The CDR3 region has the DNA TGCAGTGCTAGAGATGGGGGGACTACAGATTACGAGCAGTACTTC.